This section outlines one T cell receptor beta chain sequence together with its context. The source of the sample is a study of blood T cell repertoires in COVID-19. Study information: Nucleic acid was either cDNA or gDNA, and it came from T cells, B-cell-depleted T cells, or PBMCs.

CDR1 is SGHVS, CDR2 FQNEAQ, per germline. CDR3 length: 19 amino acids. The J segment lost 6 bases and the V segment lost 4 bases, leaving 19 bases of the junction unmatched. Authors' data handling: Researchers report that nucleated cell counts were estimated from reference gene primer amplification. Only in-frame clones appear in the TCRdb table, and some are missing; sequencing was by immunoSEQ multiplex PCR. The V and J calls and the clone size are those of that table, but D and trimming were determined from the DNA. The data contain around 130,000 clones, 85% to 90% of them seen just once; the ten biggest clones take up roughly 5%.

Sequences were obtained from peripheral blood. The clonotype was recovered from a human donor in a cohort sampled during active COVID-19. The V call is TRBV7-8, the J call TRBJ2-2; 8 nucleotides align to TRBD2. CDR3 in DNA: TGTGCCAGCAGCTCCCACATCTTAGTGGGACTAGGGGTGTCCGGGGAGCTGTTTTTT. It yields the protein CASSSHILVGLGVSGELFF.